Presented here are 29 T cell receptor beta chains from one specimen sequenced in a study of cytomegalovirus exposure and HLA in healthy donors. PCR amplification relied on 60 Vbeta primers (plus 13 Jbeta primers). TCRdb keeps only in-frame clones here, not all; method: immunoSEQ multiplex PCR. Among more than 100,000 clones listed, approximately 78% were seen once. The sequenced sample consisted of PBMCs. These receptors all stem from a woman aged 45-65 years in good health and CMV-seropositive.

This chain uses TRBV5-4 with TRBJ2-2, with TRBD2 matching 11 bases. The trim removed 3 bases at V and 4 bases at J, leaving 8 bases unmatched. Germline assignment: CDR1 SGHNT and CDR2 YYREEE (reference sequence). This CDR3 has 17 residues. CDR3 residues: CASSSLIAGGSTGELFF. Written as DNA, the CDR3 is TGTGCCAGCAGCTCCTTGATAGCGGGGGGGTCCACCGGGGAGCTGTTTTTT. Supplemented by reference TRBV5-4 and TRBJ2-2, the full variable domain reads ETGVTQSPTHLIKTRGQQVTLRCSSQSGHNTVSWYQQALGQGPQFIFQYYREEENGRGNFPPRFSGLQFPNYSSELNVNALELDDSALYLCASSSLIAGGSTGELFFGEGSRLTVL.

This chain uses TRBV27 with TRBJ1-1, with D possibly being TRBD1 (5 bases). Deletions cut 3 bases from V and 1 base from J, with 12 bases between. Germline V gene sequence: CDR1 MNHEY, CDR2 SMNVEV (reference sequence). The CDR3 is 15 residues long. The CDR3 DNA is TGTGCCAGCAGTTTGAGGACATTTGAGAACACTGAAGCTTTCTTT. Protein: CASSLRTFENTEAFF.

The chain combines TRBV4-1 with TRBJ1-5; no definite D call. CDR1 and CDR2 (germline): MGHRA, YSYEKL. The CDR3 totals 16 residues. Trimming shortened V by 4 bases and J by 1 base, and 14 bases separated the two germline ends. CDR3 DNA: TGCGCCAGCAGCCCCTTCCCGACGGGGAGCAATCAGCCCCAGCATTTT. Residues: CASSPFPTGSNQPQHF.

In this sample, this clone turned up a few times. This chain uses TRBV4-2 with TRBJ2-5; TRBD2 aligns across 14 bases. V lost 4 bases and J lost 5; bases outside the gene matches: 6. This CDR3 comprises 16 residues. CDR1 is LGHNA, CDR2 YNFKEQ, per germline. The CDR3 coding sequence is TGTGCCAGCAGCCGCCAGACTAGCGGGAGGGCGGAGACCCAGTACTTC. Amino acid sequence: CASSRQTSGRAETQYF.

The chain is built from TRBV19 and TRBJ2-1; D might be TRBD1 (5 bases). Germline values: CDR1 LNHDA, CDR2 SQIVND (reference sequence). The CDR3 extends over 15 amino acids. With 2 bases removed from V and 6 bases from J, the gap between germline ends came to 14 bases. The CDR3: CASSIKGLTGNEQFF. As DNA, the CDR3 is TGTGCCAGTAGTATAAAGGGGTTAACCGGCAATGAGCAGTTCTTC.

The chain combines TRBV7-9 with TRBJ2-7, with 7 bases lining up with TRBD1. Per germline, CDR1 SEHNR and CDR2 FQNEAQ (reference sequence). This CDR3 contains 15 residues. V shed 3 bases, J shed 2 bases, and the junction held 7 bases outside the gene matches. CDR3 amino acids: CASSFRTGATYEQYF. The CDR3 nucleotides read TGTGCCAGCAGCTTCAGGACAGGAGCTACCTACGAGCAGTACTTC. Based on the CDR3 plus reference TRBV7-9 and TRBJ2-7, the full variable domain is DTGVSQNPRHKITKRGQNVTFRCDPISEHNRLYWYRQTLGQGPEFLTYFQNEAQLEKSRLLSDRFSAERPKGSFSTLEIQRTEQGDSAMYLCASSFRTGATYEQYFGPGTRLTVT.

The J gene is TRBJ2-1, the V gene TRBV18; TRBD2 matches at 13 bases. The ends lost 1 base at V and 0 bases at J; junction bases unmatched: 9. Germline CDR1 reads KGHSH; CDR2 reads LQKENI. This CDR3 has 20 amino acids. The CDR3 reads CASSPRRTSGGQGSYNEQFF. CDR3 DNA sequence: TGTGCCAGCTCACCACGCCGGACTAGCGGGGGCCAGGGCTCCTACAATGAGCAGTTCTTC.

DNA for the CDR3: TGTGCCTGGAGTTCTCGGGACTCTTACTACGAGCAGTACTTC. This encodes CAWSSRDSYYEQYF. The gene calls are TRBV30 and TRBJ2-7; D is perhaps TRBD2 (6 bases). V was clipped by 2 bases and J by 3 bases, with 14 bases between them. The germline V gene has CDR1 GTSNPN and CDR2 SVGIG (reference sequence). The CDR3 runs to 14 residues.

This chain uses TRBV29-1 with TRBJ1-1; 11 bases are a match to TRBD1. Trimming at V came to 7 bases and at J to 3 bases, leaving 7 bases not matched to a gene. Germline CDR1 reads SQVTM; CDR2 reads ANQGSEA. The CDR3 covers 14 residues. The CDR3 reads CSALGQGADTEAFF. CDR3 nucleotides: TGCAGCGCCCTAGGACAGGGGGCAGACACTGAAGCTTTCTTT. The full variable domain, completed using reference TRBV29-1 and TRBJ1-1, is SAVISQKPSRDICQRGTSLTIQCQVDSQVTMMFWYRQQPGQSLTLIATANQGSEATYESGFVIDKFPISRPNLTFSTLTVSNMSPEDSSIYLCSALGQGADTEAFFGQGTRLTVV.

The rearrangement uses TRBV2 and TRBJ1-2; the D is unclear. Per germline, CDR1 SNHLY and CDR2 FYNNEI. The length of the CDR3 is 13 residues. V was cut by 7 bases and J by 4 bases, with 13 bases left in between. CDR3 loop: CASNPTKIYGYTF. CDR3 coding DNA: TGTGCCAGCAATCCGACAAAGATCTATGGCTACACCTTC.

The V call is TRBV14, the J call TRBJ1-1, with TRBD1 identical over 7 bases. V shed 2 bases, J shed 0 bases, and the junction held 3 bases outside the gene matches. Germline CDR1 is SGHDN and CDR2 is FVKESK. The CDR3 has 15 residues. In DNA form, the CDR3 reads TGTGCCAGCAGCCAATTTCAGGGGGTGAACACTGAAGCTTTCTTT. This sequence encodes CASSQFQGVNTEAFF.

The rearrangement links TRBV19 to TRBJ1-3; no reliable D call. CDR3 size: 15 residues. Germline-derived CDR1 and CDR2 are LNHDA and SQIVND (reference sequence). Trimming removed 4 bases from V and 2 bases from J, with 12 bases in between. This CDR3 reads CASSTSGRAGNTIYF. DNA of the CDR3: TGTGCCAGTAGTACCTCCGGGAGGGCTGGAAACACCATATATTTT.

V is TRBV27 and J is TRBJ2-1; 10 positions match TRBD1. Germline CDR1 MNHEY, CDR2 SMNVEV (reference sequence). J gave up 6 bases and V 6 bases, and 11 bases lay outside the gene matches. The CDR3 extends over 16 amino acids. The CDR3 DNA sequence: TGTGCCAGCAGCCTTCCCCCGGGACAGGGGATCAATGAGCAGTTCTTC. Protein product: CASSLPPGQGINEQFF.

Written as DNA, the CDR3 is TGTGCCAGCACGGTCGGTAGCTCCTACAATGAGCAGTTCTTC. Protein product: CASTVGSSYNEQFF. This chain connects TRBV2 to TRBJ2-1; D remains unclear. The ends were cut back, 7 bases at V and 0 bases at J, with 10 bases in the middle. From germline, CDR1 is SNHLY and CDR2 FYNNEI. This CDR3 has 14 amino acids. Looking up the rest from reference TRBV2 and TRBJ2-1 gives the full variable domain: EPEVTQTPSHQVTQMGQEVILRCVPISNHLYFYWYRQILGQKVEFLVSFYNNEISEKSEIFDDQFSVERPDGSNFTLKIRSTKLEDSAMYFCASTVGSSYNEQFFGPGTRLTVL.

The rearrangement joins TRBV7-3 to TRBJ2-3, with 8 bases fitting TRBD2. CDR3 length: 16 amino acids. Germline CDR1 and CDR2: SGHTA and FQGTGA. Losses at the gene ends were 5 bases for V and 2 bases for J; bases not matched to a gene: 9. This chain's CDR3 is CASSRSSGGDTDTQYF. Written as DNA, the CDR3 is TGTGCCAGCAGCCGATCATCGGGAGGGGACACAGATACGCAGTATTTT.

Points on this clone: The sample contains more than one DNA sequence encoding this CDR3. The chain carries TRBV19 and TRBJ1-2; D call uncertain. The CDR3 is made up of 14 amino acids. Deletions cut 5 bases from V and 4 bases from J, with 14 bases between. Germline V gene lookup returns CDR1 LNHDA and CDR2 SQIVND (reference sequence). The CDR3 protein is CASSLGSFLYGYTF. CDR3 nucleotides: TGTGCCAGTAGTTTGGGCAGTTTCCTCTATGGCTACACCTTC. The full variable domain, its missing parts supplied by reference TRBV19 and TRBJ1-2, is DGGITQSPKYLFRKEGQNVTLSCEQNLNHDAMYWYRQDPGQGLRLIYYSQIVNDFQKGDIAEGYSVSREKKESFPLTVTSAQKNPTAFYLCASSLGSFLYGYTFGSGTRLTVV.

This clone was observed a handful of times. The chain couples TRBV18 to TRBJ2-1; 11 nucleotides agree with TRBD2. The junction had 4 bases not matched to a gene; V was cut back by 3 bases and J by 9 bases. CDR1 is KGHSH and CDR2 is LQKENI in the germline V gene. The CDR3 is 14 residues long. Here the CDR3 DNA reads TGTGCCAGCTCACCCGTAGCGGGAGGGGTTGAGCAGTTCTTC. It is translated as CASSPVAGGVEQFF. The full variable domain, in which reference TRBV18 and TRBJ2-1 provide the parts outside the CDR3, is NAGVMQNPRHLVRRRGQEARLRCSPMKGHSHVYWYRQLPEEGLKFMVYLQKENIIDESGMPKERFSAEFPKEGPSILRIQQVVRGDSAAYFCASSPVAGGVEQFFGPGTRLTVL.

The gene calls are TRBV29-1 and TRBJ1-2, with D possibly being TRBD1 (6 bases). This CDR3 comprises 12 residues. The germline CDR1 and CDR2 sequences are SQVTM and ANQGSEA. Trimming removed 3 bases from V and 7 bases from J, with 12 bases in between. The CDR3 is CSVDWTEGGYTF. CDR3 in DNA: TGCAGCGTTGACTGGACAGAGGGTGGCTACACCTTC. The full variable domain, rest sourced from reference TRBV29-1 and TRBJ1-2, is SAVISQKPSRDICQRGTSLTIQCQVDSQVTMMFWYRQQPGQSLTLIATANQGSEATYESGFVIDKFPISRPNLTFSTLTVSNMSPEDSSIYLCSVDWTEGGYTFGSGTRLTVV.

The CDR3 DNA reads TGTGCCAGCAGTTTAGGTACACAACTGAACACTGAAGCTTTCTTT. Residues: CASSLGTQLNTEAFF. The rearrangement links TRBV28 to TRBJ1-1; no definite D call. Trimming took off 2 bases at V and 0 bases at J, with 10 bases between the two ends. This CDR3 contains 15 residues. Germline V gene sequence: CDR1 MDHEN, CDR2 SYDVKM.

The chain couples TRBV27 to TRBJ1-4; D is possibly TRBD1 (5 bases). V was trimmed by 9 bases and J by 3 bases, leaving 17 bases between them. This CDR3 has 15 residues. Germline values: CDR1 MNHEY, CDR2 SMNVEV (reference sequence). Written as DNA, the CDR3 is TGTGCCAGTAAACCCCGGGGGGTCGCTAATGAAAAACTGTTTTTT. This codes for CASKPRGVANEKLFF.

This chain joins TRBV6-5 and TRBJ1-5; no definite D call. Trimming took 5 bases from V and 2 from J, leaving 10 bases between them. The germline CDR1 and CDR2 sequences are MNHEY and SVGAGI. The CDR3 runs to 14 residues. CDR3 nucleotides: TGTGCCAGCAGTCGTAATCTTGGCAATCAGCCCCAGCATTTT. Translated, it gives CASSRNLGNQPQHF.

This clone was seen only a few times. The rearrangement joins TRBV14 to TRBJ1-1, with 7 bases fitting TRBD1. Losses at the gene ends were 4 bases for V and 4 bases for J; bases not matched to a gene: 12. Germline V CDR1 and CDR2: SGHDN, FVKESK. The CDR3 covers 16 residues. In nucleotides, the CDR3 is TGTGCCAGCAGCCCCTTCTTTGAGGCAGGGGGCACTGAAGCTTTCTTT. It codes for CASSPFFEAGGTEAFF.

The genes are TRBV2 and TRBJ1-1; possible D gene TRBD1, 5 bases. The germline gives CDR1 SNHLY, CDR2 FYNNEI. The CDR3 consists of 15 residues. V lost 5 bases and J 0 bases, leaving 13 bases between the germline ends. The chain's CDR3 is CASSFQGVMNTEAFF. The CDR3, as DNA: TGTGCCAGCAGTTTCCAGGGCGTTATGAACACTGAAGCTTTCTTT. Looking up the rest from reference TRBV2 and TRBJ1-1 gives the full variable domain: EPEVTQTPSHQVTQMGQEVILRCVPISNHLYFYWYRQILGQKVEFLVSFYNNEISEKSEIFDDQFSVERPDGSNFTLKIRSTKLEDSAMYFCASSFQGVMNTEAFFGQGTRLTVV.

The chain links TRBV28 to TRBJ1-5; possible D gene TRBD1, 6 bases. CDR1 is MDHEN and CDR2 is SYDVKM in the germline V gene. Trimming took 5 bases from V and 11 from J, leaving 16 bases between them. This CDR3 is 13 amino acids long. CDR3 loop: CASSLLQGSAQHF. The CDR3 DNA follows: TGTGCCAGCAGTCTCCTACAGGGATCCGCCCAGCATTTT.

The chain has TRBV11-2 and TRBJ2-7; weak D call: TRBD1 (5 bases). CDR1 SGHAT and CDR2 FQNNGV come from the germline V gene. The CDR3 sequence is 14 residues long. With 3 bases removed from V and 7 bases from J, the gap between germline ends came to 16 bases. This CDR3 is CASSLARGLREQYF. The CDR3 DNA reads TGTGCCAGCAGCTTGGCTAGGGGTCTACGGGAGCAGTACTTC.

This clone was seen a handful of times. This rearrangement joins TRBV6-5 to TRBJ2-7; 7 nucleotides line up with TRBD2. Germline lookup yields CDR1 MNHEY and CDR2 SVGAGI. The V gene end was trimmed by 1 base and the J gene end by 2 bases; junction bases not matched to a gene: 5. The CDR3 is 15 amino acids. CDR3 residues: CASSYWGGSTYEQYF. The CDR3 DNA follows: TGTGCCAGCAGTTACTGGGGGGGGTCAACCTACGAGCAGTACTTC.

The V gene is TRBV7-8, the J gene TRBJ1-2; D is possibly TRBD1 (5 bases). Germline loops: CDR1 SGHVS, CDR2 FQNEAQ. The CDR3 is made up of 15 amino acids. Trimming pared 2 bases from V and 4 bases from J, leaving 14 bases between. The DNA for the CDR3 is TGTGCCAGCAGCTTAAGCGGGGGGAGAGGCTATGGCTACACCTTC. Translation: CASSLSGGRGYGYTF.

The sample holds a few counts of this clone. V usage is TRBV30 and J usage is TRBJ1-4, with 8 positions matching TRBD1. The V gene end was trimmed by 0 bases and the J gene end by 7 bases; junction bases not matched to a gene: 13. The CDR3 extends over 17 amino acids. Germline loops: CDR1 GTSNPN, CDR2 SVGIG (reference sequence). The CDR3: CAWSVVRGRGVSEKLFF. CDR3 nucleotide sequence: TGTGCCTGGAGTGTGGTCAGGGGGCGAGGAGTTTCTGAAAAACTGTTTTTT.

A single count supports this clone. This chain uses TRBV5-1 with TRBJ2-3; the match to TRBD2 covers 12 bases. CDR3 size: 16 residues. The germline V gene has CDR1 SGHRS and CDR2 YFSETQ. Germline trimming cut 5 bases from V and 2 bases from J; bases unmatched to any gene: 6. The CDR3 here is CASRPRTSGDTDTQYF. The DNA for the CDR3 is TGCGCCAGCAGACCGAGGACTAGCGGGGACACAGATACGCAGTATTTT.